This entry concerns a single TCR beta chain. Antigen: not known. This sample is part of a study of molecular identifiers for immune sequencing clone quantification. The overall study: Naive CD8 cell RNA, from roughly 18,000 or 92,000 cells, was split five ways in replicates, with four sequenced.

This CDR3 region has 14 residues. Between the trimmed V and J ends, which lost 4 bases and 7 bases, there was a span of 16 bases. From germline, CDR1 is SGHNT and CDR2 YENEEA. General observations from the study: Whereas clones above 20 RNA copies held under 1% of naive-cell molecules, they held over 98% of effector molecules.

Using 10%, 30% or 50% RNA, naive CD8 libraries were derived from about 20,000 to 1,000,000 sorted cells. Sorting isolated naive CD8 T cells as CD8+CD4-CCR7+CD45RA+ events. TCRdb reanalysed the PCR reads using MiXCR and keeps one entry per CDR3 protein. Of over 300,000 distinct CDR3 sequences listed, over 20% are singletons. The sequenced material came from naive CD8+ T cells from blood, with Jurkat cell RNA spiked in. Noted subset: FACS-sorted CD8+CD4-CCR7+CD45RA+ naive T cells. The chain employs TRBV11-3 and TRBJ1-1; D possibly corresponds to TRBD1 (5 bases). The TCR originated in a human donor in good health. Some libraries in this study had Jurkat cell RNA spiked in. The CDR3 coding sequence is TGTGCCAGCAGCTCAGGGCACCAGGCGGGTGAAGCTTTCTTT. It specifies CASSSGHQAGEAFF.